A single sample gave rise to the 14 T cell receptor beta chains below, sequenced in a study of cytomegalovirus exposure and HLA in healthy donors. Primers included in the PCR were 60 Vbeta and 13 Jbeta primers. Assay: immunoSEQ multiplex PCR; the TCRdb copy retains only in-frame clones and omits some. The sample includes about 110,000 clones, about four fifths of them seen just once. Sequences were obtained from PBMCs. The receptor source for this set is a man in his forties in good health and CMV-seronegative.

V and J are TRBV4-1 and TRBJ2-1, with D hard to call. CDR1 is MGHRA and CDR2 is YSYEKL in the germline V gene. This CDR3 has 11 residues. The germline V and J ends were trimmed by 1 base and 9 bases, with 4 bases remaining between them. The CDR3 nucleotides read TGCGCCAGCAGCCAAGTATCTGAGCAGTTCTTC. Encoded protein: CASSQVSEQFF.

This clone was picked up a small number of times. This chain links TRBV27 with TRBJ2-7, with 8 bases that match TRBD1. This CDR3 has 14 residues. The V gene's germline CDR1 is MNHEY and CDR2 SMNVEV (reference sequence). The V gene end was trimmed by 3 bases and the J gene end by 5 bases; junction bases not matched to a gene: 6. The CDR3, as DNA: TGTGCCAGCAGTTTGCTGGACAGGGATGACGAGCAGTACTTC. Amino acids: CASSLLDRDDEQYF.

The rearrangement uses TRBV19 and TRBJ2-1; 7 bases fit TRBD2. This CDR3 contains 15 residues. J gave up 9 bases and V 2 bases, and 10 bases lay outside the gene matches. CDR1 and CDR2 from the germline V gene are LNHDA and SQIVND (reference sequence). The DNA of the CDR3 is TGTGCCAGTAGTATATCGTCCGGGCGGGAGAGTGAGCAGTTCTTC. It yields the protein CASSISSGRESEQFF.

This sequence joins TRBV5-6 and TRBJ1-5; the match to TRBD1 covers 8 bases. From germline, CDR1 is SGHDT and CDR2 YYEEEE. V was pared by 7 bases and J by 6 bases, with 6 bases of the junction left unmatched. This CDR3 has 13 amino acids. The CDR3 loop is CASSAGQVQPQHF. CDR3 sequence (DNA): TGTGCCAGCTCGGCGGGACAGGTTCAGCCCCAGCATTTT.

The V gene is TRBV11-3, the J gene TRBJ1-1; TRBD1 matches at 7 bases. The CDR3 loop spans 15 amino acids. CDR1 SGHNT and CDR2 YENEEA come from the germline V gene. J gave up 6 bases and V 1 base, and 8 bases lay outside the gene matches. CDR3 DNA: TGTGCCAGCAGCTTAGGACAGGGTAATTATCCTGAAGCTTTCTTT. This codes for CASSLGQGNYPEAFF.

The count of this clone is one. The chain employs TRBV6-5 and TRBJ1-4; 7 nucleotides match TRBD1. Germline loops: CDR1 MNHEY, CDR2 SVGAGI. The CDR3 is made up of 15 amino acids. V shed 2 bases and J 2 bases; nucleotides not matched to a gene: 2. The CDR3, as DNA: TGTGCCAGCAGTTACGAGGGGGCGACTAATGAAAAACTGTTTTTT. This translates into CASSYEGATNEKLFF.

This clone was seen more than once but under ten times. The V gene is TRBV11-2, the J gene TRBJ1-3; D might be TRBD1 (6 bases). CDR1 and CDR2 from the germline V gene are SGHAT and FQNNGV. V was cut by 5 bases and J by 4 bases, with 6 bases left in between. CDR3 size: 12 residues. Here the CDR3 DNA reads TGTGCCAGCAGCCAGGGGGGAAACACCATATATTTT. Translating gives CASSQGGNTIYF.

The chain uses TRBV6-5 and TRBJ2-5, with D possibly matching TRBD1 (6 bases). Germline assignment: CDR1 MNHEY and CDR2 SVGAGI. There are 16 residues in the CDR3. Trimming left V 2 bases short and J 0 bases short, with 13 bases between. CDR3 amino acids: CASSYRDAGDQETQYF. The CDR3 nucleotides are TGTGCCAGCAGTTACCGGGACGCAGGGGACCAAGAGACCCAGTACTTC.

This clone showed up just once. The rearrangement uses TRBV7-6 and TRBJ2-1; D may be TRBD2 (5 bases). Trimming pared 0 bases from V and 3 bases from J, leaving 9 bases between. Germline-derived CDR1 and CDR2 are SGHVS and FNYEAQ. The length of the CDR3 is 15 residues. In nucleotides, the CDR3 is TGTGCCAGCAGCTTAGCGGGAGTTGGCTACAATGAGCAGTTCTTC. The encoded protein is CASSLAGVGYNEQFF.

This rearrangement joins TRBV12-5 to TRBJ2-5, with D perhaps TRBD2 (5 bases). The J call could be wrong; TRBJ2-7 is a better fit for the DNA end. Germline V lookup: CDR1 LGHNT, CDR2 FRNRAP. This CDR3 spans 16 amino acids. This CDR3 is CASGLPSGYWPNEQYF. In nucleotides, the CDR3 is TGTGCTAGTGGCCTCCCCTCGGGGTACTGGCCTAACGAGCAGTACTTC.

The chain joins TRBV30 to TRBJ1-4, with D unclear. Trimming left V 1 base short and J 8 bases short, with 11 bases between. Germline-derived CDR1 and CDR2 are GTSNPN and SVGIG (reference sequence). The CDR3 is 13 residues long. CDR3 loop: CAWSGRMGEKLFF. In DNA, the CDR3 is TGTGCCTGGAGTGGCAGGATGGGCGAAAAACTGTTTTTT. The variable domain in full, completed from reference TRBV30 and TRBJ1-4, reads SQTIHQWPATLVQPVGSPLSLECTVEGTSNPNLYWYRQAAGRGLQLLFYSVGIGQISSEVPQNLSASRPQDRQFILSSKKLLLSDSGFYLCAWSGRMGEKLFFGSGTQLSVL.

V gene TRBV30 combines with J gene TRBJ1-5; D might be TRBD1 (6 bases). The V gene's germline CDR1 is GTSNPN and CDR2 SVGIG (reference sequence). This CDR3 region has 13 residues. Trimming cost V 2 bases and J 3 bases, with 8 bases left between them. The CDR3 nucleotides read TGTGCCTGGAGTTCAGGGGACAATCAGCCCCAGCATTTT. Amino acid sequence: CAWSSGDNQPQHF.

This chain links TRBV27 with TRBJ2-7; D is ambiguous. V was clipped by 0 bases and J by 4 bases, with 13 bases between them. The CDR3 runs 15 residues. Germline CDR1 and CDR2: MNHEY and SMNVEV (reference sequence). CDR3: CASSLSRLPAYEQYF. As DNA, the CDR3 is TGTGCCAGCAGTTTATCGAGACTCCCGGCGTACGAGCAGTACTTC.

This chain uses TRBV4-2 with TRBJ1-2, with D possibly TRBD1 on 5 matching bases. The CDR3 is made up of 14 amino acids. The V gene lost 3 bases and the J gene lost 8 bases, with 16 bases spanning the gap. CDR1 and CDR2 from the germline V gene are LGHNA and YNFKEQ. In DNA, the CDR3 is TGTGCCAGCAGCCATATAGGGGCAGACCCAGGCTACACCTTC. Amino acid sequence: CASSHIGADPGYTF.